These T cell receptor beta chains were read from a single sample in a study of blood T cell repertoires in COVID-19. Here immunoSEQ multiplex PCR was the method, and the copy in TCRdb shows in-frame clones only, minus some. This table holds 95,000 to 150,000 clones, roughly four fifths found once. Sequencing was done on a sample of peripheral blood. All receptors derive from a woman aged 65 to 85 with acute or convalescent COVID-19. Both conserved end residues are trimmed from each CDR3.

j_call: TRBJ2-5; v_call: TRBV7-9; cdr3_aa: ASSLVAGTGTETQY
j_call: TRBJ1-3; v_call: TRBV11-3; cdr3_aa: ASRTGDSGNTIY
j_call: TRBJ1-3; v_call: TRBV12-3/TRBV12-4; cdr3_aa: ASSFEVGTIY
j_call: TRBJ1-6; v_call: TRBV5-1; cdr3_aa: ASTQGPGYNSPLH
j_call: TRBJ2-2; v_call: TRBV4-3; cdr3_aa: ASSLYPLRPGTTGELF
j_call: TRBJ1-5; v_call: TRBV24-1; cdr3_aa: ATSDSLHNQPQH
j_call: TRBJ1-2; v_call: TRBV6-5; cdr3_aa: ASSYSRDSAYGYT
j_call: TRBJ2-1; v_call: TRBV5-1; cdr3_aa: ASSPSGGIYNEQF
j_call: TRBJ2-2; v_call: TRBV5-6; cdr3_aa: ASSFGTTNTGELF
j_call: TRBJ2-1; v_call: TRBV13; cdr3_aa: ASSLGLASGGEQF
j_call: TRBJ1-2; v_call: TRBV6-5; cdr3_aa: ASSPREGQSPVLT
j_call: TRBJ1-4; v_call: TRBV4-3; cdr3_aa: ASSHGLGRF
j_call: TRBJ1-2; v_call: TRBV10-3; cdr3_aa: AISEALQISGYT
j_call: TRBJ2-7; v_call: TRBV16; cdr3_aa: ASSQDPRSYEQY
j_call: TRBJ1-5; v_call: TRBV29-1; cdr3_aa: SAAGGRDQPQH
j_call: TRBJ1-1; v_call: TRBV7-9; cdr3_aa: ASSTDKWAEAF
j_call: TRBJ1-2; v_call: TRBV5-4; cdr3_aa: ASITVGEGDGGYT
j_call: TRBJ1-6; v_call: TRBV14; cdr3_aa: ASSQATPSSYNSPLH
j_call: TRBJ2-5; v_call: TRBV11-2; cdr3_aa: ASSSMPATQETQY
j_call: TRBJ1-5; v_call: TRBV6-2/TRBV6-3; cdr3_aa: ASSYAPGTGMPQH
j_call: TRBJ2-5; v_call: TRBV3-1/TRBV3-2; cdr3_aa: ASSQDPGGEETQY
j_call: TRBJ1-2; v_call: TRBV6-2/TRBV6-3; cdr3_aa: ASRPYRVDGYT
j_call: TRBJ2-5; v_call: TRBV7-2; cdr3_aa: ASSQGRRETQY
j_call: TRBJ2-1; v_call: TRBV6-4; cdr3_aa: ASSEQGLATPYNEQF
j_call: TRBJ1-1; v_call: TRBV12-3/TRBV12-4; cdr3_aa: ASSLRTEAF
j_call: TRBJ1-2; v_call: TRBV12-5; cdr3_aa: ASGFVAGINGYT
j_call: TRBJ1-4; v_call: TRBV7-9; cdr3_aa: ASSLGQGNEKLF
j_call: TRBJ1-2; v_call: TRBV30; cdr3_aa: AWRGSPTNYGYT
j_call: TRBJ1-2; v_call: TRBV7-9; cdr3_aa: ASSYPGTVDYGYT
j_call: TRBJ1-1; v_call: TRBV29-1; cdr3_aa: SVEILDRGAEAF
j_call: TRBJ2-3; v_call: TRBV2; cdr3_aa: ASSIRGATDTQY
j_call: TRBJ1-2; v_call: TRBV14; cdr3_aa: ASSQFEGFGYT
j_call: TRBJ1-5; v_call: TRBV10-2; cdr3_aa: ASSEWRNQPQH
j_call: TRBJ2-1; v_call: TRBV7-2; cdr3_aa: ASSIDSRRYNEQF
j_call: TRBJ1-2; v_call: TRBV6-5; cdr3_aa: ASSYHDRGVGYT
j_call: TRBJ2-1; v_call: TRBV5-1; cdr3_aa: ASSSLLGVGSYNEQF
j_call: TRBJ1-1; v_call: TRBV5-4; cdr3_aa: ASSLGSRQRNTEAF
j_call: TRBJ1-2; v_call: TRBV7-2; cdr3_aa: ASNPGSNYGYT
j_call: TRBJ2-5; v_call: TRBV7-6; cdr3_aa: ASSPTPGTSGRGGTQY
j_call: TRBJ2-5; v_call: TRBV6-5; cdr3_aa: ASSYNRQETQY
j_call: TRBJ2-7; v_call: TRBV6-5; cdr3_aa: ASDLGGQVYEQY
j_call: TRBJ1-1; v_call: TRBV12-3/TRBV12-4; cdr3_aa: ASSLRGNTEAF
j_call: TRBJ2-1; v_call: TRBV7-9; cdr3_aa: ASSPHLTGNNEQF
j_call: TRBJ2-7; v_call: TRBV11-3; cdr3_aa: ASSLAQAYYEQY
j_call: TRBJ2-1; v_call: TRBV2; cdr3_aa: ASSMRVSEF
j_call: TRBJ1-4; v_call: TRBV15; cdr3_aa: ATSRVAAPGEKLF
j_call: TRBJ2-2; v_call: TRBV9; cdr3_aa: ASSVGYGGATGELF
j_call: TRBJ2-3; v_call: TRBV24-1; cdr3_aa: ATSLTGGVSTDTQY
j_call: TRBJ1-6; v_call: TRBV4-2; cdr3_aa: ASSQAGQGGSPLH
j_call: TRBJ1-1; v_call: TRBV27; cdr3_aa: ASRPGTGNTEAF
j_call: TRBJ1-2; v_call: TRBV5-1; cdr3_aa: ASSLATDRGGSYT
j_call: TRBJ1-2; v_call: TRBV2; cdr3_aa: ASSPGQNYGYT
j_call: TRBJ2-1; v_call: TRBV3-1/TRBV3-2; cdr3_aa: ASSQLGGANYNEQF
j_call: TRBJ1-1; v_call: TRBV5-8; cdr3_aa: ASSFLLGQGTEAF